A single sample gave rise to the 29 T cell receptor beta chains below, sequenced in a study of beta chain features in type 1 diabetes. Points from the study as a whole: Shorter TCRB CDR3s, moderately but significantly so, were found in Type 1 diabetes patients in all four CD4+ subsets.

Reverse transcription of all isolated RNA meant that expressed TCRB transcripts were sequenced. Profiling relied on immunoSEQ multiplex PCR, and the TCRdb table lists in-frame clones only, not all of them. This sample carries nearly 700,000 clones, roughly an eighth of them seen once, and the ten largest clones take approximately 0.02%. Their antigens are not known. Sequences were obtained from naive CD4+ T cells from blood. Receptors were obtained from a young man with type 1 diabetes.

This clone was counted a few times. The gene calls are TRBV5-4 and TRBJ2-3; 9 bases match TRBD2. CDR3 length: 16 amino acids. Germline V CDR1 and CDR2: SGHNT, YYREEE (reference sequence). The V gene end was trimmed by 0 bases and the J gene end by 4 bases; junction bases not matched to a gene: 6. CDR3 DNA sequence: TGTGCCAGCAGCTTGGCGGTTAGCGGGGGCGCAGATACGCAGTATTTT. Residues: CASSLAVSGGADTQYF. The full variable domain, with the rest looked up from reference TRBV5-4 and TRBJ2-3, is ETGVTQSPTHLIKTRGQQVTLRCSSQSGHNTVSWYQQALGQGPQFIFQYYREEENGRGNFPPRFSGLQFPNYSSELNVNALELDDSALYLCASSLAVSGGADTQYFGPGTRLTVL.

This clone was detected a few times. This chain joins TRBV6-1 and TRBJ1-1; no reliable D call. Trimming stripped 1 base from V and 1 base from J, with 13 bases between. The germline CDR1 and CDR2 sequences are MNHNS and SASEGT. The CDR3 extends over 16 amino acids. This chain's CDR3 is CASSEGGYWENTEAFF. The CDR3 DNA follows: TGTGCCAGCAGTGAAGGAGGGTACTGGGAGAACACTGAAGCTTTCTTT.

The V gene is TRBV5-4, the J gene TRBJ1-2, with 8 bases identical to TRBD1. The germline gives CDR1 SGHNT, CDR2 YYREEE (reference sequence). The CDR3 runs 15 residues. Trimming took 3 bases from V and 2 from J; bases not matched to a gene: 6. The CDR3 here is CASSSGQGPNYGYTF. The CDR3 bases are TGTGCCAGCAGCTCCGGACAGGGTCCCAACTATGGCTACACCTTC.

CDR3 nucleotide sequence: TGTGCCAGCAGTTTACAGGGTTCTGGGGCCAACGTCCTGACTTTC. It codes for CASSLQGSGANVLTF. V usage is TRBV6-6 and J usage is TRBJ2-6, with a possible D match to TRBD1 (6 bases). Trimming took 4 bases from V and 1 from J, leaving 8 bases between them. Germline loops: CDR1 MNHNY, CDR2 SVGAGI (reference sequence). The CDR3 is 15 residues long.

This chain links TRBV7-7 with TRBJ2-3; D is uncertain. Germline V CDR1 and CDR2: SSHAT, FNYEAQ (reference sequence). Trimming left V 4 bases short and J 4 bases short, with 9 bases between. CDR3 length: 13 amino acids. The CDR3 nucleotides read TGTGCCAGCAGCTCCCGAGAGGCAGATACGCAGTATTTT. This encodes CASSSREADTQYF.

As to this clone: Sequence at one end of the junction differs from germline and may be a read error. The chain employs TRBV2 and TRBJ1-1, with D possibly TRBD1 on 6 matching bases. Looked up from germline, CDR1 is SNHLY and CDR2 is FYNNEI. The CDR3 is 13 residues long. CDR3 residues: CASRPSGGSEPFF. The CDR3 DNA sequence: TGTGCCAGCAGGCCCTCCGGGGGCTCTGAACCTTTCTTT.

This clone was seen a handful of times. The chain recombines TRBV27 with TRBJ2-1; TRBD1 matches 8 bases. The CDR3 is 12 residues long. CDR1 is MNHEY, CDR2 SMNVEV, per germline (reference sequence). V was pared by 4 bases and J by 12 bases, with 5 bases of the junction left unmatched. CDR3 sequence (DNA): TGTGCCAGCAGTTCAGGGGGCGAAGGGCAGTTCTTC. Its translation is CASSSGGEGQFF.

The sample holds a few counts of this clone. The chain couples TRBV5-6 to TRBJ1-2; D uncertain. Germline V gene sequence: CDR1 SGHDT, CDR2 YYEEEE. The V end lost 0 bases, the J end lost 4 bases, and 7 bases lay between the germline ends. The CDR3 contains 13 residues. The CDR3 is CASSLAGPYGYTF. The CDR3 region has the DNA TGTGCCAGCAGCTTGGCAGGACCCTATGGCTACACCTTC.

This chain joins TRBV19 and TRBJ1-1; no reliable D call. The CDR3 loop spans 13 amino acids. CDR1 and CDR2 from the germline V gene are LNHDA and SQIVND (reference sequence). V was shortened by 5 bases and J by 1 base, with 8 bases between the two germline ends. CDR3 coding DNA: TGTGCCAGTAGTTCGGTTGAGAACACTGAAGCTTTCTTT. Translation: CASSSVENTEAFF.

This clone has more than one count but fewer than ten. The rearrangement uses TRBV15 and TRBJ2-7, with a weak D call TRBD1 (5 bases). V was pared by 2 bases and J by 2 bases, with 10 bases between. The germline V gene encodes CDR1 LNHNV and CDR2 YYDKDF (reference sequence). The CDR3 extends over 14 amino acids. CDR3 amino acids: CATSRFDSTYEQYF. CDR3 coding DNA: TGTGCCACCAGCAGATTCGACAGTACCTACGAGCAGTACTTC.

This chain joins TRBV27 and TRBJ2-2; 8 bases line up with TRBD2. V trimming: 4 bases; J trimming: 6 bases; junction bases outside the gene matches: 7. The CDR3 is made up of 15 amino acids. From germline, CDR1 is MNHEY and CDR2 SMNVEV (reference sequence). This CDR3 is CASSSGLDLAGELFF. CDR3 nucleotides: TGTGCCAGCAGTTCGGGACTAGATCTTGCCGGGGAGCTGTTTTTT.

The rearrangement uses TRBV30 and TRBJ1-1, with D tentatively TRBD1 (6 bases). The CDR3 consists of 13 residues. Looked up from germline, CDR1 is GTSNPN and CDR2 is SVGIG (reference sequence). Trimming took off 2 bases at V and 3 bases at J, with 10 bases between the two ends. The CDR3 here is CAWSQGGDTEAFF. The CDR3 nucleotides read TGTGCCTGGAGTCAAGGGGGAGACACTGAAGCTTTCTTT.

This clone has just a few counts. The rearrangement uses TRBV29-1 and TRBJ1-2; no reliable D call. CDR1 SQVTM and CDR2 ANQGSEA come from the germline V gene. V was pared by 0 bases and J by 4 bases, with 9 bases between. This CDR3 is built from 13 residues. The CDR3 DNA sequence: TGCAGCGTTGAAGATCTGCAGTTCTATGGCTACACCTTC. It yields the protein CSVEDLQFYGYTF. The whole variable domain, remainder taken from reference TRBV29-1 and TRBJ1-2, is SAVISQKPSRDICQRGTSLTIQCQVDSQVTMMFWYRQQPGQSLTLIATANQGSEATYESGFVIDKFPISRPNLTFSTLTVSNMSPEDSSIYLCSVEDLQFYGYTFGSGTRLTVV.

This clone has more than one count but fewer than ten. V and J are TRBV4-1 and TRBJ2-1; D is ambiguous. The germline gives CDR1 MGHRA, CDR2 YSYEKL. This CDR3 comprises 14 residues. V was cut by 0 bases and J by 16 bases, with 19 bases left in between. The CDR3 DNA reads as TGCGCCAGCAGCCAAGAAATGTTTCTAGGCCCCAGTTTCTTC. This encodes CASSQEMFLGPSFF.

The rearrangement joins TRBV7-2 to TRBJ2-1; 11 positions agree with TRBD1. V lost 3 bases to trimming and J lost 9 bases; unmatched junction nucleotides: 7. CDR1 and CDR2 (germline): SGHTA, FQGNSA. CDR3 length equals 15 residues. CDR3 sequence (DNA): TGTGCCAGCAGCTTGGCGGGACAGGGGGGTAGTGAGCAGTTCTTC. Amino acids: CASSLAGQGGSEQFF.

The J gene is TRBJ2-5, the V gene TRBV30; TRBD2 might be the D (5 bases). The CDR3 contains 13 residues. CDR1 GTSNPN and CDR2 SVGIG come from the germline V gene (reference sequence). The ends were cut back, 4 bases at V and 1 base at J, with 10 bases in the middle. The CDR3 nucleotides read TGTGCCTGGATTTATGAGGGCCAAGAGACCCAGTACTTC. Translation: CAWIYEGQETQYF.

This chain joins TRBV13 and TRBJ2-3; D is unclear. The germline V gene encodes CDR1 PRHDT and CDR2 FYEKMQ (reference sequence). The CDR3 spans 15 residues. V shed 5 bases and J shed 1 base, with 13 bases lying between them. CDR3 DNA: TGTGCCAGCAGCGCCCACCGTCAAGGCACAGATACGCAGTATTTT. Translated: CASSAHRQGTDTQYF. The full variable domain, completed using reference TRBV13 and TRBJ2-3, is AAGVIQSPRHLIKEKRETATLKCYPIPRHDTVYWYQQGPGQDPQFLISFYEKMQSDKGSIPDRFSAQQFSDYHSELNMSSLELGDSALYFCASSAHRQGTDTQYFGPGTRLTVL.

This sequence joins TRBV10-3 and TRBJ1-1; possibly TRBD1 for D (6 bases). Trimming removed 7 bases from V and 0 bases from J, with 15 bases in between. This CDR3 has 15 residues. Germline CDR1 and CDR2: ENHRY and SYGVKD. The CDR3 region is CAINEGRGMNTEAFF. The CDR3 DNA is TGTGCCATCAACGAGGGCAGGGGCATGAACACTGAAGCTTTCTTT.

A few counts support this clone. Other DNA sequences in this specimen translate into the identical CDR3. The chain carries TRBV7-2 and TRBJ2-7; D unresolved. Trimming stripped 5 bases from V and 1 base from J, with 3 bases between. The CDR3 is made up of 11 amino acids. Germline CDR1 SGHTA, CDR2 FQGNSA. The CDR3, as DNA: TGTGCCAGCAGCCTTTCCTACGAGCAGTACTTC. It encodes CASSLSYEQYF.

The V and J genes are TRBV18 and TRBJ1-1, with 7 bases that match TRBD1. J lost 1 base, V lost 5 bases, and 4 bases had no gene match. The CDR3 length is 14 residues. The germline CDR1 and CDR2 sequences are KGHSH and LQKENI. The CDR3 here is CASSNTGANTEAFF. The CDR3, as DNA: TGTGCCAGCTCAAACACAGGGGCGAACACTGAAGCTTTCTTT.

The chain uses TRBV6-4 and TRBJ2-3; TRBD2 aligns across 8 bases. Germline-derived CDR1 and CDR2 are MRHNA and SNTAGT. J lost 6 bases, V lost 5 bases, and 7 bases had no gene match. The length of the CDR3 is 14 residues. CDR3 nucleotides: TGTGCCAGCAGTCAAGCGGGGGCAGGGGATACGCAGTATTTT. It yields the protein CASSQAGAGDTQYF.

This clone occurred a few times. The same CDR3 arises from other DNA sequences in this sample as well. The genes are TRBV30 and TRBJ2-3, with unresolved D. Germline V CDR1 and CDR2: GTSNPN, SVGIG (reference sequence). The CDR3 runs 13 residues. Between the trimmed V and J ends, which lost 1 base and 2 bases, there was a span of 7 bases. CDR3 DNA: TGTGCCTGGAGTGACGGCTACACAGATACGCAGTATTTT. Its protein is CAWSDGYTDTQYF.

This clone was observed a handful of times. The rearrangement joins TRBV9 to TRBJ2-3; a weak D match, TRBD2 (5 bases). The CDR3 totals 15 residues. Germline lookup yields CDR1 SGDLS and CDR2 YYNGEE. The V gene lost 0 bases and the J gene lost 2 bases, with 10 bases spanning the gap. CDR3 nucleotides: TGTGCCAGCAGCGTAGACTCGGGATACACAGATACGCAGTATTTT. It yields the protein CASSVDSGYTDTQYF.

This clone was observed a few times. This CDR3 is CASSKEGDSQETQYF. CDR3 DNA: TGTGCCAGCAGCAAAGAGGGGGACTCCCAAGAGACCCAGTACTTC. J is TRBJ2-5 and V is TRBV21-1. TRBV21-1 is listed as a pseudogene. The CDR3 is made up of 15 amino acids.

This clone was seen only a few times. The V call is TRBV7-3, the J call TRBJ2-2; D ambiguous. With 5 bases removed from V and 3 bases from J, the gap between germline ends came to 10 bases. The CDR3 consists of 14 residues. Germline loops: CDR1 SGHTA, CDR2 FQGTGA. CDR3 in DNA: TGTGCCAGCAGCCCCGGTTGGGACACCGGGGAGCTGTTTTTT. Translated, it gives CASSPGWDTGELFF.

In its sample, this clone was seen a few times. The CDR3 DNA reads TGTGCCAGCAGCGTAGCTGGGGGCGACACCGGGGAGCTGTTTTTT. Translating gives CASSVAGGDTGELFF. V gene TRBV9 combines with J gene TRBJ2-2, with a tentative D call TRBD1 (6 bases). The germline CDR1 and CDR2 sequences are SGDLS and YYNGEE. V lost 0 bases and J 3 bases, leaving 9 bases between the germline ends. The CDR3 consists of 15 residues.

V is TRBV9 and J is TRBJ1-2, with D unclear. V shed 5 bases and J shed 6 bases, with 17 bases lying between them. The CDR3 extends over 14 amino acids. From germline, CDR1 is SGDLS and CDR2 YYNGEE. CDR3 bases: TGTGCCAGCAGTATCCGGCCGACGGTTAATGGCTACACCTTC. Protein product: CASSIRPTVNGYTF. Combining the CDR3 with reference TRBV9 and TRBJ1-2 gives the whole variable domain DSGVTQTPKHLITATGQRVTLRCSPRSGDLSVYWYQQSLDQGLQFLIQYYNGEERAKGNILERFSAQQFPDLHSELNLSSLELGDSALYFCASSIRPTVNGYTFGSGTRLTVV.

The chain joins TRBV13 to TRBJ1-6; D call uncertain. Germline V CDR1 and CDR2: PRHDT, FYEKMQ (reference sequence). The ends were cut back, 5 bases at V and 7 bases at J, with 6 bases in the middle. This CDR3 comprises 12 residues. In DNA, the CDR3 is TGTGCCAGCAGCGCCCGCAATTCACCCCTCCACTTT. It yields the protein CASSARNSPLHF.

This clone has a handful of counts. The V and J genes are TRBV4-1 and TRBJ2-3, with D tentatively TRBD2 (6 bases). V lost 1 base, J lost 1 base, and 9 bases lay in between. The CDR3 has 15 residues. CDR1 MGHRA and CDR2 YSYEKL come from the germline V gene. CDR3 coding DNA: TGCGCCAGCAGCCAAGGGGCTAGCGGCACAGATACGCAGTATTTT. Its translation is CASSQGASGTDTQYF.